This T cell receptor (beta chain) originates from a study of blood T cell repertoires in COVID-19 (dated by TCRdb to about 2020). About the study as a whole: Samples covering the acute and convalescent phases of COVID-19 were provided by collaborators in the United States, Italy and Spain. HLA class I and class II types, where available, came from metadata supplied by the sample provider rather than from assay-based typing. The repertoires were released in a freely available public database intended as a resource for research on the immune response to SARS-CoV-2. Samples were obtained from the ongoing ImmuneRACE study (first 160 participants) and from about 1,300 subjects provided by 6 global collaborators. The sample metadata nearly always contained a de-identified subject ID, COVID-19 status, age in years and sex. The dataset comprised deeply sampled blood TCRbeta repertoires from subjects exposed to, actively infected with, or recovered from COVID-19. The material from the prospective study consisted of cDNA or gDNA derived from T cells, B-cell-depleted T cells, or PBMCs. Summary of the overall study and its limitations: Clinical and demographic metadata were provided uncurated, with the amount varying by source and participant.

TCRbeta CDR3 regions were amplified from genomic DNA by means of the immunoSEQ Assay, a bias-controlled multiplex PCR. As for the original processing: Nucleated cell counts per sample were estimated from amplification of reference gene primers within the assay. To quantify the absolute abundance of each unique TCRbeta CDR3 rearrangement, sequence reads were collapsed and filtered. For each sample, productive Simpson clonality was calculated by taking the square root of Simpson's diversity index across productive rearrangements. In TCRdb, the immuneACCESS table is reduced to in-frame sequences with V and J assigned. These tables do not hold every clone; where another copy was compared, an unresolved V gene accounts for under half, and the others remain unexplained. That table is the source of V, J and clone size, and D and trimming were worked out from the DNA. The sample table lists fewer than 200,000 clones, more than 80% of them with a count of one. Roughly 7.7% of the sample lies in the top ten.

On this clone: What antigen it recognizes has not been identified. No much larger clone exists at a distance of one base, and base qualities are not known.

From its cysteine to its phenylalanine, the CDR3 spans 12 amino acids. The entry retains the CDR3 DNA only, 36 bases that are in frame from base 1. V is pared back by 11 bases and J by 0 bases, with 8 bases lying between the germline termini. CDR1 is given as MDHEN and CDR2 as SYDVKM, both from the germline V gene. Collaborating institutions collected whole blood in K2EDTA tubes following their own protocols. For TCRbeta analysis, collaborators shipped samples as frozen whole blood, isolated PBMCs, or DNA extracted from either of those sample types. The sequenced material came from peripheral blood. The chain employs TRBV28 and TRBJ1-5; the D gene is possibly TRBD1, with 5 bases matching. This sequence originates from a woman aged 60-70 years with acute or convalescent COVID-19. The nucleotide sequence reads as follows: TGTGCCGGGGGGTATAGCAATCAGCCCCAGCATTTT. Its protein is CAGGYSNQPQHF.